The 13 T cell receptor beta chains given below trace back to one sample, sequenced in a study of Graves' ophthalmopathy and Graves' hyperthyroidism. RNA transcripts were the source from which TCR beta CDR3 regions were amplified. A first-round RT-PCR used HTBI primers, followed by a second-round multiplex PCR. TCRdb ran MiXCR on the multiplex PCR reads and lists one entry per CDR3 protein. This sample has some 520,000 distinct CDR3 sequences, with around 15% found just once. Sequencing was done on a sample of blood. Receptors were obtained from a young woman with Graves' ophthalmopathy.

This clonotype was seen ten or more times. V is TRBV6-1 and J is TRBJ2-7; D may be TRBD1 (6 bases). CDR3 length: 14 amino acids. V lost 6 bases and J lost 5, with 17 bases in between. The V gene's germline CDR1 is MNHNS and CDR2 SASEGT. CDR3 sequence reads: CASRPGDTNHEQYF. CDR3 coding DNA: TGTGCCAGCAGACCCGGGGACACAAACCACGAGCAGTACTTC.

This clonotype was counted at least ten times. V and J are TRBV28 and TRBJ1-1; D is ambiguous. Germline loops: CDR1 MDHEN, CDR2 SYDVKM. The ends were cut back, 5 bases at V and 1 base at J, with 11 bases in the middle. This CDR3 contains 14 residues. Here the CDR3 reads CASSHTYRNTEAFF. DNA for the CDR3: TGTGCCAGCAGTCACACCTACAGGAACACTGAAGCTTTCTTT.

This clonotype has more than one count but fewer than ten. One end of the junction is discordant with germline, which a read error may explain. The chain couples TRBV13 to TRBJ1-2, with TRBD1 identical over 9 bases. CDR1 is PRHDT, CDR2 FYEKMQ, per germline (reference sequence). The CDR3 length is 11 residues. This CDR3 reads CASSLGQGCTF. The CDR3 DNA reads TGTGCCAGCAGCTTGGGACAGGGCTGCACCTTC.

This clonotype was detected many times. The chain has TRBV6-1 and TRBJ1-1; TRBD1 matches 7 bases. CDR3 length equals 14 residues. Germline assignment: CDR1 MNHNS and CDR2 SASEGT. V trimming: 6 bases; J trimming: 1 base; junction bases outside the gene matches: 5. The CDR3 here is CASSRGQSNTEAFF. DNA for the CDR3: TGTGCCAGCAGCCGGGGACAGTCGAACACTGAAGCTTTCTTT.

Ten or more counts support this clonotype. CDR3 DNA sequence: TGCAGTGCATTTCGACCGAGACCCCCCTATGGCTACACCTTC. It yields the protein CSAFRPRPPYGYTF. The genes are TRBV20-1 and TRBJ1-2; unclear D gene. V gave up 6 bases and J gave up 4 bases, with 18 bases separating them. The germline V gene encodes CDR1 DFQATT and CDR2 SNEGSKA (reference sequence). The CDR3 covers 14 residues.

There are many counts of this clonotype. This chain connects TRBV10-3 to TRBJ2-7; D is undetermined. V was trimmed by 5 bases and J by 1 base, leaving 12 bases between them. CDR1 is ENHRY, CDR2 SYGVKD, per germline. The CDR3 has 14 residues. Here the CDR3 reads CAISFADGSYEQYF. For the CDR3, the DNA is TGTGCCATCAGTTTCGCTGACGGATCCTACGAGCAGTACTTC.

This clonotype was found a few times. This chain connects TRBV12-3 or TRBV12-4 to TRBJ2-5, with TRBD2 matching 7 bases. The CDR3 is made up of 15 amino acids. V was pared by 1 base and J by 5 bases, with 7 bases of the junction left unmatched. The CDR3 spells CASSLVSGGSETQYF. CDR3 coding DNA: TGTGCCAGCAGTTTAGTGTCCGGGGGGAGCGAGACCCAGTACTTC.

In its sample, this clonotype was seen many times. This rearrangement joins TRBV5-1 to TRBJ1-2; no reliable D call. From germline, CDR1 is SGHRS and CDR2 YFSETQ. V lost 2 bases to trimming and J lost 4 bases, with 12 bases between them. CDR3 length: 14 amino acids. CDR3 region: CASSFNGVAYGYTF. The CDR3 region has the DNA TGCGCCAGCAGCTTCAACGGGGTGGCCTATGGCTACACCTTC.

For the CDR3, the DNA is TGTGCCAGCAGTATCACGGGACAGGGGAATAATGGCTACACCTTC. It codes for CASSITGQGNNGYTF. The chain has TRBV6-1 and TRBJ1-2; 10 nucleotides align to TRBD1. The CDR3 is 15 residues long. Unmatched junction bases numbered 9, after V lost 5 bases and J lost 6 bases. The germline V gene encodes CDR1 MNHNS and CDR2 SASEGT.

This clonotype was seen just once. This chain links TRBV25-1 with TRBJ1-2; D is unresolved. CDR1 and CDR2 from the germline V gene are MGHDK and SYGVNS. CDR3 length equals 12 residues. V gave up 8 bases and J gave up 5 bases, with 12 bases separating them. The chain's CDR3 is CASWEPGYGYTF. The CDR3 region has the DNA TGTGCCAGCTGGGAGCCGGGGTATGGCTACACCTTC.

This clonotype was seen more than once but under ten times. The chain joins TRBV29-1 to TRBJ2-2; 15 bases match TRBD2. Germline CDR1 reads SQVTM; CDR2 reads ANQGSEA. The CDR3 loop spans 18 amino acids. Trimming took 7 bases from V and 6 from J; bases not matched to a gene: 15. Here the CDR3 reads CSAETGTSGGYPAGELFF. The DNA for the CDR3 is TGCAGCGCCGAGACCGGGACTAGCGGGGGGTATCCTGCCGGGGAGCTGTTTTTT.

This clonotype showed up many times. The rearrangement joins TRBV28 to TRBJ2-7, with no clear D. V lost 6 bases and J lost 9, with 18 bases in between. From germline, CDR1 is MDHEN and CDR2 SYDVKM. The CDR3 covers 13 residues. CDR3 sequence reads: CASRPFSTPGQYF. Written as DNA, the CDR3 is TGTGCCAGCAGGCCCTTTTCCACACCTGGGCAGTACTTC.

This clonotype was observed at least ten times. CDR3 in amino acids: CASSYGRNYEQYF. As DNA, the CDR3 is TGTGCCAGCAGTTACGGTCGGAACTACGAGCAGTACTTC. V is TRBV6-5 and J is TRBJ2-7; D is ambiguous. V lost 2 bases, J lost 3 bases, and 8 bases lay in between. This CDR3 comprises 13 residues. Germline V CDR1 and CDR2: MNHEY, SVGAGI.